The rows below give T cell receptor beta chains drawn from one sample of a study of blood T cells in healthy people across ages. TCRdb reprocessed the 5' RACE reads with MiXCR, giving one entry per CDR3 protein. In the table there are hundreds of thousands of distinct CDR3 sequences, roughly 25% of which are singletons. The same data also went into a second study, on T cells of mothers and their children.

The sequencing input was blood. These receptors originate from a boy younger than 18 in good health. The CDR3 runs from the conserved cysteine through the conserved F or W. The D gene is left open where the match is weak. Clone size is shown for a subset of rows, as once, few, many or a class of expanded clone.

clone_size d_call j_call v_call cdr3_nt cdr3_aa
few - TRBJ2-1 TRBV11-3 TGTGCCAGCAGCTTAGGTCCAGGGCCGTTTGACAATGAGCAGTTCTTC CASSLGPGPFDNEQFF
- - TRBJ1-1 TRBV12-3/TRBV12-4 TGTGCCAGCAAAACGTGGAGGACTGAAGCTTTCTTT CASKTWRTEAFF
once TRBD1 TRBJ1-1 TRBV5-1 TGCGCCAGCAGCCCCGAGGGGGCAGGGGCCCTGAACACTGAAGCTTTCTTT CASSPEGAGALNTEAFF
few - TRBJ1-1 TRBV9 TGTGCCAGCAGCGGGGCGGGGGGTGAAGCTTTCTTT CASSGAGGEAFF
few - TRBJ1-1 TRBV2 TGTGCCAGCAGTGAAGACTTAGAGGGCACTGAAGCTTTCTTT CASSEDLEGTEAFF
- - TRBJ2-7 TRBV5-4 TGTGCCAGCAGCTTGGGGACAGCCGAAGAGGAGCAGTACTTC CASSLGTAEEEQYF
- - TRBJ2-3 TRBV12-5 TGTGCTAGTGGCGAGGGGGCCGGGGGGCCCACAGATACGCAGTATTTT CASGEGAGGPTDTQYF
- TRBD2 TRBJ2-2 TRBV20-1 TGCAGTGCTAGCCTAGCGGGGGGGTCTGGCGGGGAGCTGTTTTTT CSASLAGGSGGELFF
- - TRBJ2-7 TRBV4-1 TGCGCCAGCAGCCAAGAAGGGACGGCGTTTTACGAGCAGTACTTC CASSQEGTAFYEQYF
few TRBD2 TRBJ2-3 TRBV30 TGTGCCTGGAGCATAGCGGGGGGGCGGTGGGATACGCAGTATTTT CAWSIAGGRWDTQYF
- - TRBJ2-5 TRBV9 TGTGCCAGCAGCGTGGGGGGACGCACCGAAGAGACCCAGTACTTC CASSVGGRTEETQYF
- TRBD1 TRBJ2-2 TRBV7-2 TGTGCCAGCAGCTCCGTACAGGGGGCGGGGACCGGGGAGCTGTTTTTT CASSSVQGAGTGELFF
- - TRBJ2-3 TRBV4-1 TGCGCCAGCAGCCAAGATAGGACAGATACGCAGTATTTT CASSQDRTDTQYF
- - TRBJ1-2 TRBV7-6 TGTGCCAGCAGCTCAACATCCGATCTAAGTTATGGCTACACCTTC CASSSTSDLSYGYTF
- - TRBJ1-4 TRBV11-2 TGTGCCAGCAGCCCCCCGCCGGGACGGGGCGGGAGAAAACTGTTTTTT CASSPPPGRGGRKLFF
few - TRBJ2-3 TRBV11-2 TGTGCCAGCAGCTTAGATCGGGCAGGACTGAGCACAGATACGCAGTATTTT CASSLDRAGLSTDTQYF
- - TRBJ1-1 TRBV29-1 TGCAGCGCTCCGAATACGGGTTTCGGCACTGAAGCTTTCTTT CSAPNTGFGTEAFF
few - TRBJ2-1 TRBV7-9 TGTGCCAGCAGCGCCCCGCCTACAGACTACAATGAGCAGTTCTTC CASSAPPTDYNEQFF
few - TRBJ2-1 TRBV15 TGTGCCACCAGCAGAGAAGGGGTTAAGGAGCAGTTCTTC CATSREGVKEQFF
- TRBD2 TRBJ2-1 TRBV5-1 TGCGCCAGCAGCAGGGCCGGGGGGGCCTTGAGTGAGCAGTTCTTC CASSRAGGALSEQFF
- - TRBJ1-1 TRBV13 TGTGCCAGCAGCCACCTGGGGGACAAAGTTCTTGAAGCTTTCTTT CASSHLGDKVLEAFF
- TRBD2 TRBJ2-3 TRBV9 TGTGCCAGCAGCGTAGACGGCCGGGGGGATACGGATACGCAGTATTTT CASSVDGRGDTDTQYF